The rows below give T cell receptor beta chains drawn from one sample of a study of blood T cell repertoires in COVID-19. Some clones are missing from TCRdb's copy, which holds only in-frame ones; the method was immunoSEQ multiplex PCR. The data hold more than 150,000 clones, with 85% to 90% observed a single time. Sequences were obtained from peripheral blood. The origin of the receptors is a woman aged 18 to 35 who had recovered from COVID-19. CDR3s include the opening cysteine and the closing phenylalanine or tryptophan. D genes are given only for firm matches. Clone size, where shown, is once, few, many, or a class for clones that have expanded.

v_call,d_call,j_call,clone_size,cdr3_aa,cdr3_nt
TRBV5-5,NA,TRBJ1-5,NA,CASSLENSRLEPQHF,TGTGCCAGCAGCTTGGAGAACAGCCGCTTGGAGCCCCAGCATTTT
TRBV21-1,NA,TRBJ2-5,NA,CASSKGQGRETQYF,TGTGCCAGCAGCAAAGGACAGGGGCGCGAGACCCAGTACTTC
TRBV4-3,NA,TRBJ2-7,once,CASSQQRGFGYEQYF,TGCGCCAGCAGCCAACAACGGGGGTTCGGCTACGAGCAGTACTTC
TRBV11-2,TRBD2,TRBJ2-1,NA,CASSSTGGTMGFF,TGTGCCAGCAGCTCGACCGGCGGGACTATGGGGTTCTTC
TRBV7-8,NA,TRBJ1-2,NA,CASSFDYYGYTF,TGTGCCAGCAGCTTTGACTACTATGGCTACACCTTC
TRBV5-1,NA,TRBJ2-1,NA,CASSRGPAGEVHEQFF,TGCGCCAGCAGCCGGGGGCCTGCGGGGGAGGTCCATGAGCAGTTCTTC
TRBV5-4,NA,TRBJ2-5,NA,CASSPDSVQETQYF,TGTGCCAGCAGCCCGGACAGCGTCCAAGAGACCCAGTACTTC
TRBV7-2,NA,TRBJ1-4,NA,CASSSAARGEKLFF,TGTGCCAGCAGCTCGGCGGCGCGGGGCGAAAAACTGTTTTTT
TRBV4-1,NA,TRBJ2-7,NA,CASSYDGLYEQYF,TGCGCCAGCAGCTACGACGGACTCTACGAGCAGTACTTC
TRBV3-1/TRBV3-2,NA,TRBJ1-2,NA,CASSHPPGSGIYTF,TGTGCCAGCAGCCATCCCCCGGGTTCAGGGATCTACACCTTC
TRBV2,TRBD1,TRBJ1-5,NA,CASGTGHQPQHF,TGTGCCAGCGGGACAGGGCATCAGCCCCAGCATTTT
TRBV14,TRBD2,TRBJ2-1,NA,CASSQVAARAGGANNEQFF,TGTGCCAGCAGCCAAGTAGCTGCTAGGGCGGGGGGGGCGAACAATGAGCAGTTCTTC